This TCR beta chain appears in the sequencing data of a study of blood T cell repertoires in COVID-19. Whole-study context: PBMCs, B-cell-depleted T cells, or T cells were the source of the cDNA or gDNA that made up the material.

Method: immunoSEQ multiplex PCR; TCRdb's copy keeps in-frame clones and lacks some. The sample has roughly 30,000 clones; around 90% are singletons. Germline V gene sequence: CDR1 MNHEY, CDR2 SMNVEV (reference sequence). The CDR3 is 16 residues long. The germline V and J ends were trimmed by 0 bases and 2 bases, with 13 bases remaining between them. This receptor was identified in a human donor in a cohort sampled during active COVID-19. The donor label of this sample is uncertain. V gene TRBV27 combines with J gene TRBJ1-2; D may be TRBD1 (5 bases). Sequenced: peripheral blood. CDR3 sequence reads: CASSLSWGVLNYGYTF. Here the CDR3 DNA reads TGTGCCAGCAGTTTATCGTGGGGGGTTCTCAACTATGGCTACACCTTC.